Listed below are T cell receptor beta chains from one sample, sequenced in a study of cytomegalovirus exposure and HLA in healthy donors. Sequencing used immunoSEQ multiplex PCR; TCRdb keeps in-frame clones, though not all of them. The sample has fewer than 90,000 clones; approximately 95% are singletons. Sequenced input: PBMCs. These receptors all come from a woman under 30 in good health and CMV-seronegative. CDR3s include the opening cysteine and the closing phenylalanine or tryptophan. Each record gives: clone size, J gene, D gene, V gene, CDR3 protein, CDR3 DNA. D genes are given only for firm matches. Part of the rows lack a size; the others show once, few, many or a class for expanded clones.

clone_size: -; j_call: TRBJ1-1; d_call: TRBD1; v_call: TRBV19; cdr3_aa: CASSFGQGNTEAFF; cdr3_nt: TGTGCCAGTAGTTTCGGACAGGGTAACACTGAAGCTTTCTTT
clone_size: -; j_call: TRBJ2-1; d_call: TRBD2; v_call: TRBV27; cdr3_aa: CASSSSSSGAYNEQFF; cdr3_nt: TGTGCCAGCAGTTCCTCGTCTAGCGGAGCTTACAATGAGCAGTTCTTC
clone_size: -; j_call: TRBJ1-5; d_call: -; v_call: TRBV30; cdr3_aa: CAWNTGQIINQPQHF; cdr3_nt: TGTGCCTGGAATACCGGACAGATAATCAATCAGCCCCAGCATTTT
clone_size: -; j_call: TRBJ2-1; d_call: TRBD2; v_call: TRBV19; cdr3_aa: CASSIRVGLAEYNEQFF; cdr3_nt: TGTGCCAGTAGTATTCGGGTAGGACTAGCGGAGTACAATGAGCAGTTCTTC
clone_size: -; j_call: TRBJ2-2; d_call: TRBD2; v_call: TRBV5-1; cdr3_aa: CASSAPLAGGPIGELFF; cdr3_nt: TGCGCCAGCAGCGCCCCACTAGCGGGAGGGCCCATCGGGGAGCTGTTTTTT
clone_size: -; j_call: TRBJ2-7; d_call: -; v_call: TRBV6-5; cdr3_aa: CASSLQGYEQYF; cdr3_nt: TGTGCCAGCAGTTTACAGGGTTACGAGCAGTACTTC
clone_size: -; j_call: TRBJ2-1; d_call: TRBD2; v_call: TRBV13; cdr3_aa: CASSPHQLAGDNEQFF; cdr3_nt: TGTGCCAGCAGCCCGCACCAACTAGCGGGGGACAATGAGCAGTTCTTC
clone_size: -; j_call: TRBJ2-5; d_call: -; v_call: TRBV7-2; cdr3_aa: CASSPQAGQETQYF; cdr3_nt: TGTGCCAGCAGCCCACAGGCAGGGCAAGAGACCCAGTACTTC
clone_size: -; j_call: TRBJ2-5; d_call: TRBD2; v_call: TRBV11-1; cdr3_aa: CASSFSGSETQYF; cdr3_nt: TGTGCCAGCAGCTTCAGCGGGAGCGAGACCCAGTACTTC
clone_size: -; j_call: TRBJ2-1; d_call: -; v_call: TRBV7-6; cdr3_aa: CASSLPLQGNEQFF; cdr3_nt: TGTGCCAGCAGCCTACCTTTACAGGGCAATGAGCAGTTCTTC
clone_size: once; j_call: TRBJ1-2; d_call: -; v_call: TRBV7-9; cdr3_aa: CASSLGASGEGYTF; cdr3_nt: TGTGCCAGCAGCTTAGGCGCTTCCGGAGAGGGCTACACCTTC
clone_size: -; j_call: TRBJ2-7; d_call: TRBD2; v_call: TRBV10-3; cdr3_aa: CAISIAGGDEQYF; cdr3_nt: TGTGCCATCAGTATAGCGGGAGGCGACGAGCAGTACTTC
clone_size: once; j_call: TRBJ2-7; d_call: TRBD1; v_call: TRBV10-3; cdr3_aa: CAIRGVDREREEQYF; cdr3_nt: TGTGCCATCAGGGGGGTAGACAGGGAAAGAGAAGAGCAGTACTTC
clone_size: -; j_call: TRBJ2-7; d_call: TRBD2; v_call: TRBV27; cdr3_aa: CASRPLGAGGDSYEQYF; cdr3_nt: TGTGCCAGCAGGCCCTTAGGGGCGGGGGGGGACTCCTACGAGCAGTACTTC
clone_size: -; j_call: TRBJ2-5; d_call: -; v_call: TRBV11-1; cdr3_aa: CASSLTQYQETQYF; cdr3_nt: TGTGCCAGCAGCTTAACACAGTACCAAGAGACCCAGTACTTC
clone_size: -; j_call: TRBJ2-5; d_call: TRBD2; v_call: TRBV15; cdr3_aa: CATSRDSGGAQETQYF; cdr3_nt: TGTGCCACCAGCAGAGATAGCGGGGGGGCCCAAGAGACCCAGTACTTC
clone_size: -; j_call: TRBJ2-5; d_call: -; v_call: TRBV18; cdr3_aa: CASSLQNGKETQYF; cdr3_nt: TGTGCCAGCTCACTGCAAAATGGCAAAGAGACCCAGTACTTC
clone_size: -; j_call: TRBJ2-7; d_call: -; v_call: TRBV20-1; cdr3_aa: CSALLLYEQYF; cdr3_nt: TGCAGTGCTCTACTCCTATACGAGCAGTACTTC
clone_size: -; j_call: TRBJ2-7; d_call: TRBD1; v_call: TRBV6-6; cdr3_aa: CASSGDRAFYEQYF; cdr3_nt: TGTGCCAGCAGTGGGGACAGGGCGTTTTACGAGCAGTACTTC
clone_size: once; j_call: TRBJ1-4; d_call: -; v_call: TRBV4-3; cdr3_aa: CASSQGRLDTSNEKLFF; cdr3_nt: TGCGCCAGCAGCCAGGGCAGACTGGACACCTCTAATGAAAAACTGTTTTTT